The 6 T cell receptor beta chains given below trace back to one sample, sequenced in a study of cytomegalovirus exposure and HLA in healthy donors. The repertoire was sequenced with immunoSEQ multiplex PCR; TCRdb's copy has only in-frame clones and lacks some. Among about 150,000 clones, about 95% were seen once, and the ten largest hold around 1.9%. The sample was PBMCs. All receptors come from a young man in good health and CMV-seropositive.

The CDR3, as DNA: TGCGCCAGCAGCCTCCTGGCGGGAGGGTCCCACAATGAGCAGTTCTTC. Translated, it gives CASSLLAGGSHNEQFF. The chain is built from TRBV5-1 and TRBJ2-1; 9 bases are a match to TRBD2. Germline CDR1 is SGHRS and CDR2 is YFSETQ. The CDR3 contains 16 residues. The J segment lost 5 bases and the V segment lost 4 bases, leaving 10 bases of the junction unmatched. Full variable domain (remainder filled in from reference TRBV5-1 and TRBJ2-1): KAGVTQTPRYLIKTRGQQVTLSCSPISGHRSVSWYQQTPGQGLQFLFEYFSETQRNKGNFPGRFSGRQFSNSRSEMNVSTLELGDSALYLCASSLLAGGSHNEQFFGPGTRLTVL.

The chain combines TRBV2 with TRBJ1-1, with D perhaps matching TRBD1 (5 bases). The ends were cut back, 7 bases at V and 3 bases at J, with 15 bases in the middle. This CDR3 spans 14 amino acids. CDR1 and CDR2 from the germline V gene are SNHLY and FYNNEI. The chain's CDR3 is CASNSQGLHTEAFF. For the CDR3, the DNA is TGTGCCAGCAATTCTCAGGGATTGCACACTGAAGCTTTCTTT.

The chain uses TRBV7-8 and TRBJ2-5, with a possible D match to TRBD2 (6 bases). This CDR3 is 19 amino acids long. V lost 9 bases and J 3 bases, leaving 32 bases between the germline ends. CDR1 SGHVS and CDR2 FQNEAQ come from the germline V gene. CDR3 coding DNA: TGTGCCAGTTCTCGACGACAACGACCCGGTTTTCGGACTAAAGAGACCCAGTACTTC. It codes for CASSRRQRPGFRTKETQYF.

J is TRBJ1-2 and V is TRBV5-4, with D possibly TRBD1 on 6 matching bases. V lost 3 bases, J lost 4 bases, and 10 bases lay in between. The CDR3 covers 13 residues. Germline V gene data show CDR1 as SGHNT and CDR2 as YYREEE (reference sequence). The CDR3 DNA is TGTGCCAGCAGCTCTGGGGGGGCCTATGGCTACACCTTC. Its protein product is CASSSGGAYGYTF.

The V and J genes are TRBV7-9 and TRBJ2-3, with D possibly TRBD2 on 5 matching bases. The CDR3 is made up of 13 amino acids. Germline loops: CDR1 SEHNR, CDR2 FQNEAQ (reference sequence). As DNA, the CDR3 is TGTGCAACCGCCCTCGACGGGGCAGATACGCAGTATTTT. Translation gives CATALDGADTQYF.

This chain joins TRBV2 and TRBJ1-1, with D tentatively TRBD1 (5 bases). Per germline, CDR1 SNHLY and CDR2 FYNNEI. This CDR3 has 14 amino acids. V was shortened by 1 base and J by 6 bases, with 12 bases between the two germline ends. In DNA, the CDR3 is TGTGCCAGCAGTGAAGACAGGTGGTCCGCTGAAGCTTTCTTT. Its translation: CASSEDRWSAEAFF.